This TCR beta chain was observed in a study of metastatic and nonmetastatic thyroid tumors. In its sample, this clone was seen many times. Germline V gene lookup returns CDR1 MGHRA and CDR2 YSYEKL. This CDR3 comprises 15 residues. Trimming took 4 bases from V and 1 from J, leaving 10 bases between them. Patients had received no treatment of any kind before thyroid surgery. TCRdb re-called the PCR reads via MiXCR. The data contain 84,000 or so clones, less than 10% of them singletons. The receptor was derived from a female donor with papillary thyroid cancer or a benign thyroid nodule (not recorded which). Some clones in this sample may be carry-over from other donors' samples. Sequencing was done on a sample of blood. This chain uses TRBV4-1 with TRBJ1-4; D is possibly TRBD1 (5 bases). CDR3 bases: TGCGCCAGCAGCCCGGGGGGTTTAACTAATGAAAAACTGTTTTTT. Encoded protein: CASSPGGLTNEKLFF.